These 5 T cell receptor beta chains originate from one sample sequenced in a study of blood T cell repertoires in COVID-19. Some clones are missing from TCRdb's copy, which holds only in-frame ones; the method was immunoSEQ multiplex PCR. The table shows 85,000 to 90,000 clones, with nearly 90% occurring only once. Sequencing was carried out using peripheral blood. All receptors derive from a woman older than 75 with active COVID-19.

The chain recombines TRBV2 with TRBJ2-3; 8 bases are shared with TRBD2. This CDR3 spans 18 amino acids. CDR1 is SNHLY and CDR2 is FYNNEI in the germline V gene. Germline trimming cut 1 base from V and 5 bases from J; bases unmatched to any gene: 14. For the CDR3, the DNA is TGTGCCAGCAGTGAAGTTAACCGTGGCGGGAGGTGGGGAGATACGCAGTATTTT. This encodes CASSEVNRGGRWGDTQYF. The full variable domain, its missing parts supplied by reference TRBV2 and TRBJ2-3, is EPEVTQTPSHQVTQMGQEVILRCVPISNHLYFYWYRQILGQKVEFLVSFYNNEISEKSEIFDDQFSVERPDGSNFTLKIRSTKLEDSAMYFCASSEVNRGGRWGDTQYFGPGTRLTVL.

The sample holds one count of this clone. The chain recombines TRBV5-1 with TRBJ1-1; 11 bases are a match to TRBD1. The CDR3 has 14 amino acids. V lost 4 bases to trimming and J lost 4 bases; unmatched junction nucleotides: 3. CDR1 is SGHRS and CDR2 is YFSETQ in the germline V gene. For the CDR3, the DNA is TGCGCCAGCAGCGCGGACAGGGGGCTCACTGAAGCTTTCTTT. Encoded protein: CASSADRGLTEAFF.

This chain connects TRBV4-1 to TRBJ2-7; perhaps TRBD2 as D (6 bases). There are 19 residues in the CDR3. Trimming left V 1 base short and J 4 bases short, with 26 bases between. Germline loops: CDR1 MGHRA, CDR2 YSYEKL. The CDR3 DNA follows: TGCGCCAGCAGCCAAGTTCGGTGGGGCGTAGGCCGCGGGGCTTACGAGCAGTACTTC. Residues: CASSQVRWGVGRGAYEQYF.

Only one count was recorded for this clone. The chain carries TRBV2 and TRBJ2-3, with D perhaps TRBD2 (6 bases). The ends were cut back, 7 bases at V and 2 bases at J, with 7 bases in the middle. Per germline, CDR1 SNHLY and CDR2 FYNNEI. The CDR3 sequence is 12 residues long. CDR3 bases: TGTGCCAGCACGGGGGTCACAGATACGCAGTATTTT. This sequence encodes CASTGVTDTQYF. The full variable domain, in which reference TRBV2 and TRBJ2-3 provide the parts outside the CDR3, is EPEVTQTPSHQVTQMGQEVILRCVPISNHLYFYWYRQILGQKVEFLVSFYNNEISEKSEIFDDQFSVERPDGSNFTLKIRSTKLEDSAMYFCASTGVTDTQYFGPGTRLTVL.

This chain uses TRBV19 with TRBJ1-5, with a tentative D call TRBD1 (6 bases). Trimming left V 3 bases short and J 7 bases short, with 16 bases between. This CDR3 comprises 15 residues. Germline loops: CDR1 LNHDA, CDR2 SQIVND (reference sequence). The CDR3 protein is CASSIGAGDGQPQHF. The CDR3 DNA reads TGTGCCAGTAGTATTGGCGCAGGGGATGGGCAGCCCCAGCATTTT.